This paragraph covers one T cell receptor beta chain sequence. Per the original data handling: Amplification with reference gene primers provided the estimates of nucleated cell counts. Sequencing was performed with immunoSEQ multiplex PCR; in TCRdb, only in-frame clones are kept and a portion is missing. The V and J calls and clone size are taken from that table; D and trimming were inferred from the DNA. The sample includes approximately 460,000 clones, 89% of them seen just once. The sample is drawn from a study of blood T cell repertoires in COVID-19. At the level of the study: The United States, Italy and Spain supplied acute and convalescent COVID-19 samples. In each case, the material was cDNA or gDNA derived from T cells, B-cell-depleted T cells, or PBMCs.

Seattle patients were enrolled during active infection and followed longitudinally. The V and J ends lost 5 bases and 5 bases respectively, with 7 bases between them. CDR1 is SGHNT and CDR2 is YENEEA in the germline V gene. CDR3 length: 12 residues. The rearrangement links TRBV11-3 to TRBJ2-1; D is undetermined. Material for sequencing was peripheral blood. This TCR derives from a man aged 18 to 35 with COVID-19, enrolled during active disease. This CDR3 reads CASSGQDNEQFF. The CDR3, as DNA: TGTGCCAGCAGCGGGCAGGACAATGAGCAGTTCTTC. The full variable domain, rest sourced from reference TRBV11-3 and TRBJ2-1, is EAGVVQSPRYKIIEKKQPVAFWCNPISGHNTLYWYLQNLGQGPELLIRYENEEAVDDSQLPKDRFSAERLKGVDSTLKIQPAELGDSAVYLCASSGQDNEQFFGPGTRLTVL.